These 2 T cell receptor beta chains were all obtained from the same sample, sequenced in a study of blood T cells in healthy people across ages. Using a J-beta primer mix together with a sample-barcoded 5' primer, a second PCR was run for 7 to 11 cycles. Each CDR3 protein is one row after TCRdb ran MiXCR on the 5' RACE reads. The table includes about 840,000 distinct CDR3 sequences, almost 30% detected once. These data were also reused for a study on T cells of mothers and their children.

Specimen: blood. All receptors derive from a woman aged 40 to 50 in good health.

This clonotype was observed many times. The chain carries TRBV28 and TRBJ2-5, with TRBD1 identical over 8 bases. Trimming at V came to 5 bases and at J to 7 bases, leaving 9 bases not matched to a gene. CDR3 size: 14 residues. Germline CDR1 reads MDHEN; CDR2 reads SYDVKM. The CDR3 is CASSPSDRDGTQYF. CDR3 nucleotides: TGTGCCAGCAGTCCGTCGGACAGGGACGGGACCCAGTACTTC.

This chain links TRBV7-2 with TRBJ1-2, with TRBD1 matching over 8 bases. The germline V gene encodes CDR1 SGHTA and CDR2 FQGNSA. The CDR3 spans 15 residues. V dropped 1 base and J dropped 8; count of bases not matched to a gene: 9. The DNA for the CDR3 is TGTGCCAGCAGCTTAGTAACAGGACAGGGTTCCGGCTACACCTTC. The encoded protein is CASSLVTGQGSGYTF.